The 18 T cell receptor beta chains below were found in one sample sequenced in a study of T cell responses to AZD1222 COVID-19 vaccine. Repertoires were generated with immunoSEQ multiplex PCR, while TCRdb's copy carries only in-frame clones and drops some. The profile shows 150,000 to 200,000 clones, around 93% of them singletons. Material: peripheral blood, obtained on day 0 of AZD1222 vaccination. The receptors come from an adult in good health.

The V call is TRBV28, the J call TRBJ1-2; unclear D gene. The V end lost 4 bases, the J end lost 5 bases, and 8 bases lay between the germline ends. CDR1 MDHEN and CDR2 SYDVKM come from the germline V gene. The CDR3 is 12 residues long. In DNA form, the CDR3 reads TGTGCCAGCAGTTCAAACCCATATGGCTACACCTTC. This translates into CASSSNPYGYTF.

The gene calls are TRBV19 and TRBJ1-5; the match to TRBD1 covers 7 bases. Germline V gene sequence: CDR1 LNHDA, CDR2 SQIVND (reference sequence). V lost 4 bases to trimming and J lost 2 bases; unmatched junction nucleotides: 8. CDR3 length: 16 amino acids. CDR3 sequence: CASSTETGRGNQPQHF. The DNA of the CDR3 is TGTGCCAGTAGTACGGAGACAGGGAGGGGCAATCAGCCCCAGCATTTT.

Comment on this clone: Other nucleotide sequences from this sample produce the same CDR3. The chain carries TRBV19 and TRBJ2-1, with TRBD2 identical over 11 bases. CDR3 length: 16 residues. From germline, CDR1 is LNHDA and CDR2 SQIVND (reference sequence). V was clipped by 3 bases and J by 1 base; unmatched bases: 2. CDR3 bases: TGTGCCAGTAGTATTGGGACTAGCGGTTCCTACAATGAGCAGTTCTTC. This encodes CASSIGTSGSYNEQFF.

Note on this clone: Other DNA sequences of this sample code for an identical CDR3. CDR3 DNA sequence: TGTGCCAGCAGCCCCAGGACGGGGAACTATGGCTACACCTTC. Translating it yields CASSPRTGNYGYTF. This rearrangement joins TRBV11-3 to TRBJ1-2; D gene uncertain. V shed 5 bases and J shed 2 bases, with 12 bases lying between them. Germline V gives CDR1 SGHNT, CDR2 YENEEA. The CDR3 consists of 14 residues.

This clone was recorded only once. The CDR3 is CASSVELGSEAFF. CDR3 nucleotides: TGTGCCAGCAGTGTGGAATTGGGGTCCGAAGCTTTCTTT. The chain couples TRBV2 to TRBJ1-1; D is unresolved. The CDR3 is made up of 13 amino acids. V lost 4 bases, J lost 8 bases, and 14 bases lay in between. Germline values: CDR1 SNHLY, CDR2 FYNNEI. The full variable domain, rest sourced from reference TRBV2 and TRBJ1-1, is EPEVTQTPSHQVTQMGQEVILRCVPISNHLYFYWYRQILGQKVEFLVSFYNNEISEKSEIFDDQFSVERPDGSNFTLKIRSTKLEDSAMYFCASSVELGSEAFFGQGTRLTVV.

Only one count was recorded for this clone. The chain employs TRBV5-4 and TRBJ2-5, with no clear D. There are 13 residues in the CDR3. Per germline, CDR1 SGHNT and CDR2 YYREEE (reference sequence). Trimming took off 4 bases at V and 1 base at J, with 8 bases between the two ends. CDR3 in amino acids: CASSTDAQETQYF. CDR3 nucleotides: TGTGCCAGCAGCACGGACGCCCAAGAGACCCAGTACTTC.

The chain carries TRBV5-1 and TRBJ2-7, with 8 positions matching TRBD2. The V and J ends lost 6 bases and 0 bases, in that order; junction bases with no gene match: 8. This CDR3 is built from 15 residues. Germline CDR1 SGHRS, CDR2 YFSETQ. The CDR3 DNA sequence: TGCGCCAGCAAAATACTAGCGGCAAGCTCCTACGAGCAGTACTTC. Translated, it gives CASKILAASSYEQYF. The full variable domain, completed using reference TRBV5-1 and TRBJ2-7, is KAGVTQTPRYLIKTRGQQVTLSCSPISGHRSVSWYQQTPGQGLQFLFEYFSETQRNKGNFPGRFSGRQFSNSRSEMNVSTLELGDSALYLCASKILAASSYEQYFGPGTRLTVT.

The V and J genes are TRBV7-2 and TRBJ1-6; D may be TRBD1 (5 bases). Trimming took off 2 bases at V and 5 bases at J, with 13 bases between the two ends. Germline V gives CDR1 SGHTA, CDR2 FQGNSA. This CDR3 is built from 16 residues. CDR3 bases: TGTGCCAGCAGCTTAAAGGGGACGGCAAATAATTCACCCCTCCACTTT. Its translation: CASSLKGTANNSPLHF. Filled out from reference TRBV7-2 and TRBJ1-6, the complete variable domain reads GAGVSQSPSNKVTEKGKDVELRCDPISGHTALYWYRQSLGQGLEFLIYFQGNSAPDKSGLPSDRFSAERTGGSVSTLTIQRTQQEDSAVYLCASSLKGTANNSPLHFGNGTRLTVT.

The chain employs TRBV5-1 and TRBJ1-1, with 9 bases that match TRBD1. This CDR3 has 14 residues. The germline V gene encodes CDR1 SGHRS and CDR2 YFSETQ. V dropped 4 bases and J dropped 3; count of bases not matched to a gene: 4. CDR3 bases: TGCGCCAGCAGCCGACAGGGGGACCACACTGAAGCTTTCTTT. Amino acids: CASSRQGDHTEAFF.

The chain is built from TRBV6-5 and TRBJ2-5; D is perhaps TRBD1 or TRBD2 (5 bases each). The germline V and J ends were trimmed by 7 bases and 5 bases, with 14 bases remaining between them. Germline assignment: CDR1 MNHEY and CDR2 SVGAGI. The CDR3 is made up of 13 amino acids. The chain's CDR3 is CASTGSRDETQYF. The DNA for the CDR3 is TGTGCCAGCACTGGTTCGAGGGACGAGACCCAGTACTTC.

This clone was picked up a small number of times. This sequence joins TRBV12-3 or TRBV12-4 and TRBJ2-1; D gene ambiguous. The CDR3 runs 13 residues. Trimming left V 1 base short and J 5 bases short, with 6 bases between. The CDR3: CASSLDSDNEQFF. In DNA form, the CDR3 reads TGTGCCAGCAGTTTAGACAGCGACAATGAGCAGTTCTTC.

The chain joins TRBV28 to TRBJ2-1; 8 nucleotides line up with TRBD2. J lost 8 bases, V lost 2 bases, and 5 bases had no gene match. This CDR3 has 14 amino acids. The germline V gene encodes CDR1 MDHEN and CDR2 SYDVKM. Here the CDR3 reads CASSLGTRRHEQFF. CDR3 nucleotides: TGTGCCAGCAGTTTAGGGACTAGAAGGCATGAGCAGTTCTTC.

This chain links TRBV15 with TRBJ1-1, with D unclear. Germline assignment: CDR1 LNHNV and CDR2 YYDKDF (reference sequence). The CDR3 length is 14 residues. Trimming shortened V by 5 bases and J by 0 bases, and 10 bases separated the two germline ends. The CDR3 DNA reads TGTGCCACCAGCGTCAGATACATGAACACTGAAGCTTTCTTT. It translates to CATSVRYMNTEAFF.

The chain carries TRBV7-9 and TRBJ2-7; D gene uncertain. Trimming removed 5 bases at V and 5 bases at J, with 10 bases between. CDR1 SEHNR and CDR2 FQNEAQ come from the germline V gene (reference sequence). The CDR3 extends over 12 amino acids. The CDR3 DNA reads as TGTGCCAGCAGCGCACCTGGGAACGAGCAGTACTTC. It translates to CASSAPGNEQYF. Full variable domain (rest looked up from reference TRBV7-9 and TRBJ2-7): DTGVSQNPRHKITKRGQNVTFRCDPISEHNRLYWYRQTLGQGPEFLTYFQNEAQLEKSRLLSDRFSAERPKGSFSTLEIQRTEQGDSAMYLCASSAPGNEQYFGPGTRLTVT.

The genes are TRBV30 and TRBJ2-7; D remains unclear. The CDR3 spans 14 residues. Per the germline V gene, CDR1 is GTSNPN and CDR2 is SVGIG (reference sequence). Trimming removed 3 bases from V and 3 bases from J, with 15 bases in between. The CDR3 DNA is TGTGCCTGGAGCCCTCCCAGCGACTTCTACGAGCAGTACTTC. Translating gives CAWSPPSDFYEQYF.

This chain joins TRBV5-1 and TRBJ1-1; D is unresolved. Germline CDR1 reads SGHRS; CDR2 reads YFSETQ. The V and J ends lost 1 base and 4 bases respectively, with 11 bases between them. This CDR3 has 14 residues. This CDR3 is CASSLRTSGTEAFF. Here the CDR3 DNA reads TGCGCCAGCAGCTTGCGGACCTCGGGCACTGAAGCTTTCTTT.

The V call is TRBV7-2, the J call TRBJ2-7; TRBD2 aligns across 8 bases. The CDR3 covers 16 residues. The germline V gene has CDR1 SGHTA and CDR2 FQGNSA. V shed 5 bases, J shed 4 bases, and the junction held 13 bases outside the gene matches. The CDR3 DNA reads as TGTGCCAGCAGCGTCGAGGGAACCAGCGGGAGATACGAGCAGTACTTC. Its protein product is CASSVEGTSGRYEQYF.

The J gene is TRBJ2-5, the V gene TRBV5-1; the D gene could be TRBD1 or TRBD2 (6 bases each). V shed 5 bases and J shed 2 bases, with 16 bases lying between them. Germline V gives CDR1 SGHRS, CDR2 YFSETQ. CDR3 length: 15 residues. The CDR3 protein is CASSRGQGAQETQYF. In nucleotides, the CDR3 is TGCGCCAGCAGTCGGGGGCAGGGTGCACAAGAGACCCAGTACTTC.